The 11 T cell receptor beta chains below were found in one sample sequenced in a study of blood T cell repertoires in COVID-19. Clones were read by immunoSEQ multiplex PCR, and TCRdb kept only the in-frame ones, dropping some. The sample consists of around 300,000 clones, around 87% of them appearing once. The sequenced material came from peripheral blood. These receptor sequences come from a woman in her thirties who had recovered from COVID-19.

CDR3 nucleotides: TGTGCCAGCTCACCAGGGCAGGGGACCTATGGCTACACCTTC. It is translated as CASSPGQGTYGYTF. The rearrangement joins TRBV18 to TRBJ1-2, with a tentative D call TRBD1 (6 bases). The CDR3 length is 14 residues. Trimming removed 2 bases from V and 4 bases from J, with 11 bases in between. Germline V gene data show CDR1 as KGHSH and CDR2 as LQKENI.

In DNA, the CDR3 is TGTGCCATTTTACCGGGAGAATCCTACAATGAGCAGTTCTTC. Amino acid sequence: CAILPGESYNEQFF. This rearrangement joins TRBV10-3 to TRBJ2-1; the D gene is possibly TRBD2 (6 bases). The CDR3 runs to 14 residues. Trimming stripped 9 bases from V and 1 base from J, with 13 bases between. Germline lookup yields CDR1 ENHRY and CDR2 SYGVKD.

This chain connects TRBV27 to TRBJ2-1; TRBD2 matches at 8 bases. V shed 5 bases, J shed 2 bases, and the junction held 2 bases outside the gene matches. The length of the CDR3 is 14 residues. Germline V lookup: CDR1 MNHEY, CDR2 SMNVEV (reference sequence). In DNA, the CDR3 is TGTGCCAGCAGTCCGACTAGCGCCTACAATGAGCAGTTCTTC. Protein product: CASSPTSAYNEQFF.

The V call is TRBV7-9, the J call TRBJ2-1; 11 bases agree with TRBD2. V shed 4 bases, J shed 4 bases, and the junction held 3 bases outside the gene matches. The CDR3 loop spans 15 amino acids. CDR1 and CDR2 (germline): SEHNR, FQNEAQ (reference sequence). Here the CDR3 DNA reads TGTGCCAGCAGCTCAACTAGCGGGGGTTACAATGAGCAGTTCTTC. Encoded protein: CASSSTSGGYNEQFF.

The rearrangement links TRBV7-2 to TRBJ2-5, with 11 bases lining up with TRBD1. CDR1 and CDR2 (germline): SGHTA, FQGNSA. The CDR3 has 14 residues. The ends lost 5 bases at V and 5 bases at J; junction bases unmatched: 4. The CDR3 loop reads CASSPDRGRETQYF. The DNA for the CDR3 is TGTGCCAGCAGCCCGGACAGGGGGCGGGAGACCCAGTACTTC.

The chain uses TRBV11-2 and TRBJ2-3; D unclear. Germline CDR1 and CDR2: SGHAT and FQNNGV. Trimming removed 2 bases from V and 6 bases from J, with 6 bases in between. The CDR3 is made up of 12 amino acids. CDR3 region: CASSLNADTQYF. In nucleotides, the CDR3 is TGTGCCAGCAGCTTAAATGCGGATACGCAGTATTTT.

The V gene is TRBV19, the J gene TRBJ2-3; D is possibly TRBD2 (5 bases). The germline gives CDR1 LNHDA, CDR2 SQIVND (reference sequence). Trimming took off 5 bases at V and 4 bases at J, with 16 bases between the two ends. The CDR3 covers 15 residues. The CDR3 DNA reads as TGTGCCAGTAGTCCGCGGTGGGGAGACGCAGATACGCAGTATTTT. It is translated as CASSPRWGDADTQYF.

The chain has TRBV2 and TRBJ1-1, with 8 bases matching TRBD1. J was trimmed by 6 bases and V by 7 bases; bases with no gene match: 4. Germline CDR1 SNHLY, CDR2 FYNNEI. CDR3 length equals 12 residues. This chain's CDR3 is CASTEQGAEAFF. The DNA of the CDR3 is TGTGCCAGCACCGAACAGGGGGCTGAAGCTTTCTTT.

V gene TRBV28 combines with J gene TRBJ1-5; no reliable D call. Trimming removed 7 bases at V and 0 bases at J, with 13 bases between. The CDR3 has 15 amino acids. Germline V gene sequence: CDR1 MDHEN, CDR2 SYDVKM. The CDR3 here is CASITQRYSNQPQHF. The CDR3 nucleotides are TGTGCCAGCATCACCCAGCGTTATAGCAATCAGCCCCAGCATTTT.

V gene TRBV6-2 or TRBV6-3 combines with J gene TRBJ2-4; D uncertain. Trimming took off 1 base at V and 4 bases at J, with 8 bases between the two ends. Germline V gives CDR1 MNHEY, CDR2 SVGEGT. The CDR3 spans 14 residues. The CDR3 loop is CASSYFSRKNIQYF. The CDR3, as DNA: TGTGCCAGCAGTTACTTTTCCAGAAAAAACATTCAGTACTTC.

V gene TRBV2 combines with J gene TRBJ1-1; TRBD1 might be the D (5 bases). V was cut by 5 bases and J by 2 bases, with 12 bases left in between. The germline gives CDR1 SNHLY, CDR2 FYNNEI. This CDR3 has 14 residues. The CDR3 here is CASSSGGVNTEAFF. CDR3 sequence (DNA): TGTGCCAGCAGTTCGGGGGGAGTTAACACTGAAGCTTTCTTT.